This T cell receptor beta chain emerged from a study of blood T cells in healthy people across ages. With 5 bases clipped from V and 4 bases from J, the junction kept 9 bases outside the gene matches. CDR3 length: 15 amino acids. Per germline, CDR1 SEHNR and CDR2 FQNEAQ (reference sequence). Combining a sample-barcoded 5' primer with a J-beta primer mix, a second PCR ran for about 7 to 11 cycles. TCRdb called the 5' RACE reads again in MiXCR, with one record for every CDR3 protein. The sample has about 750,000 distinct CDR3 sequences, roughly 50% seen once; the top ten hold roughly two fifths. PBMCs were isolated at a quantity of at least 7 million per sample. Notes on this clonotype: Its antigen remains unidentified.

Study findings and constraints: It was found that TCR beta diversity correlated strongly with the percentage of naive T cells.

Source material: blood. V gene TRBV7-9 combines with J gene TRBJ2-5; 8 nucleotides agree with TRBD1. The source is a man older than 75 in good health. DNA for the CDR3: TGTGCCAGCAGCGGTCCAGGGGGCTACGGAGAGACCCAGTACTTC. Protein sequence: CASSGPGGYGETQYF.